A single T cell receptor beta chain is shown here with its context. Its antigen is as yet unknown. The sample comes from a study of T-cell reconstitution after alpha-beta-depleted transplantation in children. Study findings and constraints: The study reportedly traced alpha-beta T cells about two months after transplant to several hundred expanded graft clones.

TCRbeta library construction was performed incorporating unique molecular identifiers. TCRdb called the PCR reads again in MiXCR, with one record for every CDR3 protein. The sample yields just over 950,000 distinct CDR3 sequences, about 29% seen once. V was trimmed by 0 bases and J by 13 bases, leaving 17 bases between them. The germline gives CDR1 SGHKS, CDR2 YYEKEE (reference sequence). There are 13 residues in the CDR3. The rearrangement links TRBV5-5 to TRBJ2-7; the D gene could be TRBD1 or TRBD2 (5 bases each). The input for sequencing was PBMCs, mostly from graft donor cells, taken 360 days after TCRalphabeta/CD19-depleted stem cell transplant. This TCR came from a boy in the first two years of life who had a stem cell transplant for SCID, so the T cells may come from the graft donor. The CDR3 region has the DNA TGTGCCAGCAGCTTGGCTGGGACGGTTCAACGCTACTTC. Its translation: CASSLAGTVQRYF. The variable domain in full, completed from reference TRBV5-5 and TRBJ2-7, reads DAGVTQSPTHLIKTRGQQVTLRCSPISGHKSVSWYQQVLGQGPQFIFQYYEKEERGRGNFPDRFSARQFPNYSSELNVNALLLGDSALYLCASSLAGTVQRYFGPGTRLTVT.